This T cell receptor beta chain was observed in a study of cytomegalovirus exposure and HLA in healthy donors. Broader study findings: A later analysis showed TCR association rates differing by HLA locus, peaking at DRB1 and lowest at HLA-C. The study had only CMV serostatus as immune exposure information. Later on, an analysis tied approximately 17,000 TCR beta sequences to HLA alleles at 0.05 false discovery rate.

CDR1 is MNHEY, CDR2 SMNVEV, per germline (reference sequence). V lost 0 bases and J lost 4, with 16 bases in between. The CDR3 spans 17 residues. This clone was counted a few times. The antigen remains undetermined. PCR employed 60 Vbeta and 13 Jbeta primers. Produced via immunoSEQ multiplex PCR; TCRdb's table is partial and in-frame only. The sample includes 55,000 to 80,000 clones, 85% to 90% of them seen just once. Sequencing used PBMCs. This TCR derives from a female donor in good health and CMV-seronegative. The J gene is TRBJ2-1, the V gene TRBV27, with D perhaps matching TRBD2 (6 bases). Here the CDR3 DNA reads TGTGCCAGCAGTTTATCGGCCGGGGACTTGCCTTACAATGAGCAGTTCTTC. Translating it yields CASSLSAGDLPYNEQFF.